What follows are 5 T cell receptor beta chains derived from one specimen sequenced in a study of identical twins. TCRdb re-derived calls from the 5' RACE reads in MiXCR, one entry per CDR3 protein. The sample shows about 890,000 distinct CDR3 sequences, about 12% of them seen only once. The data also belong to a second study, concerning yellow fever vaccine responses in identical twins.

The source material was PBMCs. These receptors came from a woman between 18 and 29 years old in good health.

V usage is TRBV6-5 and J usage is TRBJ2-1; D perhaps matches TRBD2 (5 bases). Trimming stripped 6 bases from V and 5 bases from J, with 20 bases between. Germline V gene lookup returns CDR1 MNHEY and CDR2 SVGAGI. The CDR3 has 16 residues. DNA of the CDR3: TGTGCCAGCAGCAACTCTCGGGGAAATCAGGACAATGAGCAGTTCTTC. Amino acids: CASSNSRGNQDNEQFF.

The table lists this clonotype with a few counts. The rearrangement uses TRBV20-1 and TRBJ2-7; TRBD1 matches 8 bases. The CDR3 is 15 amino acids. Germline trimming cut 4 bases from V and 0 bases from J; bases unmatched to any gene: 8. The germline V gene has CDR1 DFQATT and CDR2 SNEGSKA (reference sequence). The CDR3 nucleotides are TGCAGTGCTACAGCAACAGGGGGGAGCTCCTACGAGCAGTACTTC. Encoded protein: CSATATGGSSYEQYF.

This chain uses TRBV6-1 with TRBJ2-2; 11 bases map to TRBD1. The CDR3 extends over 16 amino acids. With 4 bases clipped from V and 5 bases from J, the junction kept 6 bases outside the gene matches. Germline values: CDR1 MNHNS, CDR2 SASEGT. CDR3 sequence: CASSVGTGGRTGELFF. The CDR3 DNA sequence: TGTGCCAGCAGTGTAGGGACAGGGGGAAGAACCGGGGAGCTGTTTTTT.

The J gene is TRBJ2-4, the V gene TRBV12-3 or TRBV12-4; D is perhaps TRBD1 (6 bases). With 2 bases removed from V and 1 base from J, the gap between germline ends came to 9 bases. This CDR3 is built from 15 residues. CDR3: CASSLYRDAKNIQYF. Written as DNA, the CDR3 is TGTGCCAGCAGTTTATACAGGGATGCCAAAAACATTCAGTACTTC.

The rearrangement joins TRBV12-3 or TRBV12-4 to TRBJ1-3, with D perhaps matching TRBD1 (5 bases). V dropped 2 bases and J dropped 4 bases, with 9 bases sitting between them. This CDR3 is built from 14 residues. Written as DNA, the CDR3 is TGTGCCAGCAGTTTATTTCAGGGCGGAAACACCATATATTTT. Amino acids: CASSLFQGGNTIYF.